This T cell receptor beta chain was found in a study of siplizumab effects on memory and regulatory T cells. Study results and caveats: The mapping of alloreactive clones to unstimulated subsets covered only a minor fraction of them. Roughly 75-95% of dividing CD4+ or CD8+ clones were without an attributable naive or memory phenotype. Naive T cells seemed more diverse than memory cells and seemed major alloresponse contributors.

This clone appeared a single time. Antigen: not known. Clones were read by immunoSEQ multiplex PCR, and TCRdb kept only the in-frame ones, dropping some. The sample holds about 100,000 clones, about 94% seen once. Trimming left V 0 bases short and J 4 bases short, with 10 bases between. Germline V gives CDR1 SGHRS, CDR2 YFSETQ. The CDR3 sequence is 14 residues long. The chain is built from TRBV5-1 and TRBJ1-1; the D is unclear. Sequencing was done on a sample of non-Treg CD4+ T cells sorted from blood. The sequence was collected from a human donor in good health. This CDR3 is CASSLEQWGTEAFF. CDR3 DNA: TGCGCCAGCAGCTTGGAGCAATGGGGCACTGAAGCTTTCTTT.